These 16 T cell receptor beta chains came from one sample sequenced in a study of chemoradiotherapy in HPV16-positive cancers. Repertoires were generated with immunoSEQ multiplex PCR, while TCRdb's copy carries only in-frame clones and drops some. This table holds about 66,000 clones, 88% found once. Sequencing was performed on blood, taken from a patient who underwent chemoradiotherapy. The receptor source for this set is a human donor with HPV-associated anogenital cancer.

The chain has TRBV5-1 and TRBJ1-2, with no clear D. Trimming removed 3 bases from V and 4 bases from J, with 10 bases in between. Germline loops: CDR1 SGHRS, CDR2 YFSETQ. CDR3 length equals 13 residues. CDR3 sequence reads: CASSSTGIYGYTF. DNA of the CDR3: TGCGCCAGCAGCTCTACGGGGATCTATGGCTACACCTTC. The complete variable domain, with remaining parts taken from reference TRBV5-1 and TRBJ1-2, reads KAGVTQTPRYLIKTRGQQVTLSCSPISGHRSVSWYQQTPGQGLQFLFEYFSETQRNKGNFPGRFSGRQFSNSRSEMNVSTLELGDSALYLCASSSTGIYGYTFGSGTRLTVV.

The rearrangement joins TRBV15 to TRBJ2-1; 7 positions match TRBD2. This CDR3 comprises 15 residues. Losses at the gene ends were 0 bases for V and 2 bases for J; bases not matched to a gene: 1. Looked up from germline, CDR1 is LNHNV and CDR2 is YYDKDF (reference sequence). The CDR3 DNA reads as TGTGCCACCAGCAGAGACGCGGGAGCCTACAATGAGCAGTTCTTC. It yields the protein CATSRDAGAYNEQFF.

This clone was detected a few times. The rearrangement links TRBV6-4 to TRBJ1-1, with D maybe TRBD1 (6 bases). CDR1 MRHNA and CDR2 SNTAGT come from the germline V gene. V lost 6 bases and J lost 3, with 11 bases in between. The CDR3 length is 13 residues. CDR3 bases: TGTGCCAGCAGCGCAGGGGAGTACACTGAAGCTTTCTTT. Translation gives CASSAGEYTEAFF.

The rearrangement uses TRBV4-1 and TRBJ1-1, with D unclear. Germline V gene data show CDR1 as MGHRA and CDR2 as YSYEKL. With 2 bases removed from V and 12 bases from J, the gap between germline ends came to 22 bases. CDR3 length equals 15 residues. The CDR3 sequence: CASSQPTSQGRASFF. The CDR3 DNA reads TGCGCCAGCAGCCAACCGACATCTCAAGGTAGGGCGTCTTTCTTT.

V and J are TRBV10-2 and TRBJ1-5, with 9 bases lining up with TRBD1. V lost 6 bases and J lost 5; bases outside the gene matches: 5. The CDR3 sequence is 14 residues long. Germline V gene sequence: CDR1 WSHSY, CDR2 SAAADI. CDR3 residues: CASSWDRDDQPQHF. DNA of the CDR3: TGCGCCAGCAGCTGGGACAGGGATGATCAGCCCCAGCATTTT.

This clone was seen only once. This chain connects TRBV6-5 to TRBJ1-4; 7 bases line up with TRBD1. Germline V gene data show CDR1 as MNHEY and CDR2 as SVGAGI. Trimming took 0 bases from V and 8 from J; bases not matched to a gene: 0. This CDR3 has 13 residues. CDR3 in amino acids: CASSYSDREKLFF. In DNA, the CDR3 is TGTGCCAGCAGTTACTCGGACAGGGAAAAACTGTTTTTT.

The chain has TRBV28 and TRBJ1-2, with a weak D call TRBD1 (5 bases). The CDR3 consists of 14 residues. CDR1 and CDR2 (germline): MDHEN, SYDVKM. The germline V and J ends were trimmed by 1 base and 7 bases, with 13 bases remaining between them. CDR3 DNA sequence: TGTGCCAGCAGTTTATTGGCAGGGCAGGGTGGCTACACCTTC. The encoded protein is CASSLLAGQGGYTF.

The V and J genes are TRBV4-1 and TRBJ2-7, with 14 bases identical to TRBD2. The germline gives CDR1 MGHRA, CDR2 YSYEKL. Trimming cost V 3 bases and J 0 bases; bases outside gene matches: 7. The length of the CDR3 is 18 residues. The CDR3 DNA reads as TGCGCCAGCAGCCATCGAGGGACTAGCGGGGGAAACTCCTACGAGCAGTACTTC. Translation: CASSHRGTSGGNSYEQYF.

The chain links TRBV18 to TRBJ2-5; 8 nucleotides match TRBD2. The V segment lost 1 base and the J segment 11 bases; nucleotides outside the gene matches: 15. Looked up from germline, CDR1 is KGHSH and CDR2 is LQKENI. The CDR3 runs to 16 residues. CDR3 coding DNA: TGTGCCAGCTCACCACTCCCGGCTGCCGGGACTAGGGGGCAGTACTTC. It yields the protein CASSPLPAAGTRGQYF.

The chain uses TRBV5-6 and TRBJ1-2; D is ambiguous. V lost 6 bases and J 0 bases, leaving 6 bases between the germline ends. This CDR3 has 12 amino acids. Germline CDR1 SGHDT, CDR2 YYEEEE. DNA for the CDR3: TGTGCCAGCAAAGACCCTAACTATGGCTACACCTTC. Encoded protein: CASKDPNYGYTF. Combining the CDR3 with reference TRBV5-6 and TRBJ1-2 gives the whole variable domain DAGVTQSPTHLIKTRGQQVTLRCSPKSGHDTVSWYQQALGQGPQFIFQYYEEEERQRGNFPDRFSGHQFPNYSSELNVNALLLGDSALYLCASKDPNYGYTFGSGTRLTVV.

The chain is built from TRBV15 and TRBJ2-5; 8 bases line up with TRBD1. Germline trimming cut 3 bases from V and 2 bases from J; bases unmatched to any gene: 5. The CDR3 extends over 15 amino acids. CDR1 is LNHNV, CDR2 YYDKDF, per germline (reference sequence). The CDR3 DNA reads TGTGCCACCAGCAGGGGACAGGCACGACAAGAGACCCAGTACTTC. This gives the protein CATSRGQARQETQYF.

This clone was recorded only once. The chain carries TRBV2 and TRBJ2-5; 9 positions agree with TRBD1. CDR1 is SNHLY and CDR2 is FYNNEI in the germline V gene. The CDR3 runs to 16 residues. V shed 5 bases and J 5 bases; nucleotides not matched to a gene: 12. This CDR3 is CASSPTTGQGWETQYF. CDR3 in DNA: TGTGCCAGCAGTCCTACAACGGGACAGGGATGGGAGACCCAGTACTTC.

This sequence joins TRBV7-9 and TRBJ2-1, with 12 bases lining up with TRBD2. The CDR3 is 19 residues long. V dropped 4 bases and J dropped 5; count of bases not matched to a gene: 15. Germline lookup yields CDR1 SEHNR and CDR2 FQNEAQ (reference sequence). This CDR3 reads CASSSSPTRLAGVNNEQFF. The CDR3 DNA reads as TGTGCCAGCAGCTCGTCCCCTACCCGACTAGCGGGAGTAAACAATGAGCAGTTCTTC.

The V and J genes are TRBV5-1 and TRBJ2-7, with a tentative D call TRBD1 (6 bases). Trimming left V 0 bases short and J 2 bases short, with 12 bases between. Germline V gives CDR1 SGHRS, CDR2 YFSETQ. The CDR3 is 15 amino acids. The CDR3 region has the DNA TGCGCCAGCAGCTTGGAGACAGGATCTACCTACGAGCAGTACTTC. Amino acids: CASSLETGSTYEQYF.

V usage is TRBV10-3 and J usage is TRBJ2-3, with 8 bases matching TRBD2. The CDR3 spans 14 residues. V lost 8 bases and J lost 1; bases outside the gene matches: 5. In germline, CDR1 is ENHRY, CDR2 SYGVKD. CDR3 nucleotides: TGTGCCATCGGGAAGGGACTAGGCACAGATACGCAGTATTTT. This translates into CAIGKGLGTDTQYF.

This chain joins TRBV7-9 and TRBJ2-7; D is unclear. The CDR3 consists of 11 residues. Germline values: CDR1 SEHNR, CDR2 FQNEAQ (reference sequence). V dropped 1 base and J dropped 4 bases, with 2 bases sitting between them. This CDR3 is CASSLEYEQYF. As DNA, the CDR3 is TGTGCCAGCAGCTTAGAATACGAGCAGTACTTC.